A single TCR beta chain is shown here with its context. Its antigen is unknown. This sample is part of a study of T cell repertoires in cytomegalovirus infection. Whole-study context: CMV infection plus the matching HLA type was flagged by public TCR beta signatures. Whole-study results and caveats: Ex vivo responses were dominated by HLA-C-restricted CMV-specific TCR beta clonotypes. Cumulated frequencies of public TCR beta families served to identify carriers of CMV plus the relevant HLA.

V lost 2 bases, J lost 10 bases, and 12 bases lay in between. The CDR3 is 13 amino acids. CDR1 and CDR2 from the germline V gene are SEHNR and FQNEAQ (reference sequence). TCRdb reprocessed the reads via MiXCR and lists one record per CDR3 protein. This table has around 170,000 distinct CDR3 sequences, 17% appearing once. This receptor was obtained from a human donor in good health (CMV status not recorded). Some clones in this sample may be carry-over from other donors' samples. The genes are TRBV7-9 and TRBJ2-1, with D perhaps being TRBD1 or TRBD2 (5 bases each). The sample taken for sequencing was CD8+ T cells from PBMCs. CDR3 nucleotides: TGTGCCAGCAGCTTACCCGGGACGGCGGAGCAGTTCTTC. It specifies CASSLPGTAEQFF.